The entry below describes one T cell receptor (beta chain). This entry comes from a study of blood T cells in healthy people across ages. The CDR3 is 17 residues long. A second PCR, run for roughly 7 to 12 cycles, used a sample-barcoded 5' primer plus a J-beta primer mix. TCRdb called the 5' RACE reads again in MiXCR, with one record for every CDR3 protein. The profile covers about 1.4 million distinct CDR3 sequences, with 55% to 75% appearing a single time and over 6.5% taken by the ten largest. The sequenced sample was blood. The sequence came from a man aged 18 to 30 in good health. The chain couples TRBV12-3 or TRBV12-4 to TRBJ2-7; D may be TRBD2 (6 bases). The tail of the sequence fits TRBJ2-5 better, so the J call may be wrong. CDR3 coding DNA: TGTGCCAGCAGTTTAGGGGACTCCGTAAATCCCCGGGAGACCCAGTACTTC. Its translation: CASSLGDSVNPRETQYF.